Below, 8 T cell receptor beta chains from the same sample are listed, as sequenced in a study of T cells in Graves' hyperthyroidism and ophthalmopathy. The source material, RNA transcripts, was used to amplify TCR beta CDR3 regions. First-round RT-PCR of the TCR CDR3 relied on the HTBI primer set. Via MiXCR, TCRdb re-called the multiplex PCR reads, giving one row per CDR3 protein. The sample comprises hundreds of thousands of distinct CDR3 sequences, around 21% of which are singletons, and more than 30% rests with the top ten. Sequenced sample: blood. These TCRs come from a young man with Graves' ophthalmopathy.

This CDR3 is CASSLGGSGPLREQFF. CDR3 coding DNA: TGTGCCAGCAGCTTAGGGGGCTCAGGGCCCCTGAGGGAGCAGTTCTTC. The chain joins TRBV7-9 to TRBJ2-1; D possibly corresponds to TRBD1 (5 bases). The CDR3 loop spans 16 amino acids. CDR1 is SEHNR and CDR2 is FQNEAQ in the germline V gene (reference sequence). Trimming took off 1 base at V and 10 bases at J, with 20 bases between the two ends. Variable domain in full (rest from reference TRBV7-9 and TRBJ2-1): DTGVSQNPRHKITKRGQNVTFRCDPISEHNRLYWYRQTLGQGPEFLTYFQNEAQLEKSRLLSDRFSAERPKGSFSTLEIQRTEQGDSAMYLCASSLGGSGPLREQFFGPGTRLTVL.

At least ten counts were recorded for this clonotype. V and J are TRBV24-1 and TRBJ2-1; TRBD2 aligns across 8 bases. The V gene end was trimmed by 3 bases and the J gene end by 2 bases; junction bases not matched to a gene: 2. The germline CDR1 and CDR2 sequences are KGHDR and SFDVKD. The CDR3 covers 15 residues. CDR3 in amino acids: CATSDPLAAYNEQFF. The CDR3 region has the DNA TGTGCCACCAGTGATCCACTAGCGGCCTACAATGAGCAGTTCTTC.

This clonotype was detected only once. A much bigger clone sits one base away, suggesting this may be a read error. The chain uses TRBV5-1 and TRBJ2-1; 12 bases are a match to TRBD2. V gave up 4 bases and J gave up 2 bases; unmatched junction bases: 7. CDR3 size: 17 residues. In germline, CDR1 is SGHRS, CDR2 YFSETQ. CDR3 in DNA: TGCGCCAGCAGCGGACTAGCGGGACCTCGCCCCTACAATGAGCAGTTCTTC. Protein product: CASSGLAGPRPYNEQFF.

This clonotype was found many times. The chain uses TRBV11-2 and TRBJ2-7; a weak D match, TRBD1 (5 bases). CDR3 length: 16 residues. Germline V gives CDR1 SGHAT, CDR2 FQNNGV. The ends were cut back, 4 bases at V and 7 bases at J, with 23 bases in the middle. The DNA for the CDR3 is TGTGCCAGCAGCTCGCAATATGGGGTCAAGGGGCGTGAGCAGTACTTC. Translated: CASSSQYGVKGREQYF.

The chain joins TRBV5-1 to TRBJ2-2, with 8 bases identical to TRBD1. Germline V lookup: CDR1 SGHRS, CDR2 YFSETQ. The ends lost 4 bases at V and 5 bases at J; junction bases unmatched: 10. The CDR3 is made up of 16 amino acids. In DNA form, the CDR3 reads TGCGCCAGCAGCACCGGACAGGGCAGTAAGACCGGGGAGCTGTTTTTT. Encoded protein: CASSTGQGSKTGELFF.

This clonotype came up many times. The V call is TRBV7-3, the J call TRBJ2-2; 7 bases map to TRBD2. The CDR3 consists of 14 residues. After removal of 5 bases from V and 2 bases from J, the junction contained 2 bases not matched to a gene. Germline V lookup: CDR1 SGHTA, CDR2 FQGTGA. CDR3 region: CASSTGGNTGELFF. The CDR3 nucleotides are TGTGCCAGCAGCACGGGGGGAAACACCGGGGAGCTGTTTTTT.

This rearrangement joins TRBV5-1 to TRBJ1-2; D gene uncertain. The CDR3 runs to 14 residues. CDR1 SGHRS and CDR2 YFSETQ come from the germline V gene. Trimming shortened V by 5 bases and J by 3 bases, and 14 bases separated the two germline ends. The CDR3 reads CASRGVVGDYGYTF. DNA of the CDR3: TGCGCCAGCAGGGGCGTAGTGGGTGACTATGGCTACACCTTC.

The chain joins TRBV15 to TRBJ2-1; 8 bases align to TRBD2. Germline CDR1 and CDR2: LNHNV and YYDKDF (reference sequence). The CDR3 is 18 amino acids. The V gene end was trimmed by 0 bases and the J gene end by 0 bases; junction bases not matched to a gene: 7. The CDR3 DNA reads as TGTGCCACCAGCAGAGATAACCGGGAGGGTAGCTCCTACAATGAGCAGTTCTTC. Its translation: CATSRDNREGSSYNEQFF.